These 27 T cell receptor beta chains were sequenced from one sample in a study of shared T cell receptors in the human thymus. Produced via immunoSEQ multiplex PCR; TCRdb's table is partial and in-frame only. The sample holds roughly 660,000 clones, 88% seen once. These same records also appear under a second study, on human thymus T cells.

The sequenced material came from thymocytes. All receptors derive from a boy in the first two years of life with a congenital heart defect.

This clone was detected once. The chain carries TRBV4-3 and TRBJ2-5; TRBD2 matches 7 bases. The length of the CDR3 is 15 residues. V dropped 3 bases and J dropped 3; count of bases not matched to a gene: 7. CDR1 and CDR2 (germline): LGHNA, YSLEER. The CDR3 region is CASSHGTGTKETQYF. In DNA, the CDR3 is TGCGCCAGCAGCCACGGGACCGGGACTAAAGAGACCCAGTACTTC.

This clone was seen once. The chain employs TRBV7-2 and TRBJ1-2; 10 bases map to TRBD1. There are 13 residues in the CDR3. The J segment lost 9 bases and the V segment lost 4 bases, leaving 5 bases of the junction unmatched. CDR1 and CDR2 (germline): SGHTA, FQGNSA. The DNA of the CDR3 is TGTGCCAGCAGCTGCCCGGGACAGGGGTGCTACACCTTC. This encodes CASSCPGQGCYTF.

J is TRBJ2-1 and V is TRBV27; 9 positions agree with TRBD2. V shed 3 bases and J 4 bases; nucleotides not matched to a gene: 13. Germline values: CDR1 MNHEY, CDR2 SMNVEV (reference sequence). CDR3 length: 18 residues. The CDR3 sequence is CASSLVWREGPTYNEQFF. The CDR3 nucleotides read TGTGCCAGCAGTTTGGTTTGGCGGGAGGGCCCCACTTACAATGAGCAGTTCTTC.

The rearrangement uses TRBV4-1 and TRBJ2-2, with D hard to call. Deletions cut 0 bases from V and 0 bases from J, with 8 bases between. The CDR3 has 16 residues. CDR1 is MGHRA, CDR2 YSYEKL, per germline. The CDR3 DNA sequence: TGCGCCAGCAGCCAAGAAGCAGGTCCGAACACCGGGGAGCTGTTTTTT. It is translated as CASSQEAGPNTGELFF.

This sequence joins TRBV27 and TRBJ2-1; TRBD2 is a possible D gene (6 bases). Germline V gives CDR1 MNHEY, CDR2 SMNVEV (reference sequence). V lost 2 bases to trimming and J lost 10 bases, with 15 bases between them. CDR3 length: 14 residues. The CDR3 loop reads CASSLLPPGREQFF. The CDR3 DNA reads as TGTGCCAGCAGTTTACTACCCCCAGGGAGGGAGCAGTTCTTC.

The chain combines TRBV9 with TRBJ2-1; D is unclear. This CDR3 comprises 17 residues. Germline CDR1 SGDLS, CDR2 YYNGEE. V gave up 4 bases and J gave up 0 bases, with 17 bases separating them. This chain's CDR3 is CASSSRTKWSSYNEQFF. In DNA form, the CDR3 reads TGTGCCAGCAGCTCCCGTACCAAGTGGAGCTCCTACAATGAGCAGTTCTTC.

This clone was counted between two and nine times. The chain recombines TRBV6-5 with TRBJ2-3; 7 nucleotides align to TRBD2. The CDR3 covers 15 residues. Losses at the gene ends were 5 bases for V and 2 bases for J; bases not matched to a gene: 7. Germline lookup yields CDR1 MNHEY and CDR2 SVGAGI. The DNA of the CDR3 is TGTGCCAGCAGTCCTGCAGCGGGGTACACAGATACGCAGTATTTT. It translates to CASSPAAGYTDTQYF.

This clone was observed a single time. The chain recombines TRBV29-1 with TRBJ2-5; TRBD1 aligns across 8 bases. The J segment lost 5 bases and the V segment lost 0 bases, leaving 14 bases of the junction unmatched. The CDR3 loop spans 17 amino acids. Germline-derived CDR1 and CDR2 are SQVTM and ANQGSEA. CDR3 sequence (DNA): TGCAGCGTTGAAGATCCCCCGGACAGGGAGAGAGGGGAGACCCAGTACTTC. Translation: CSVEDPPDRERGETQYF.

V and J are TRBV27 and TRBJ2-3; 11 bases line up with TRBD2. With V trimmed by 6 bases and J by 5 bases, 19 bases remained unmatched. The CDR3 length is 19 residues. Germline assignment: CDR1 MNHEY and CDR2 SMNVEV (reference sequence). The CDR3 nucleotides are TGTGCCAGCAGACCAGGCCGCTATAGCGGGAGGGCCTCGAGAGATACGCAGTATTTT. Translating it yields CASRPGRYSGRASRDTQYF.

The V and J genes are TRBV29-1 and TRBJ1-2; no clear D. The length of the CDR3 is 14 residues. Germline CDR1 SQVTM, CDR2 ANQGSEA. V gave up 5 bases and J gave up 3 bases, with 16 bases separating them. This CDR3 is CSVCIPQADYGYTF. CDR3 in DNA: TGCAGCGTTTGCATCCCCCAGGCTGACTATGGCTACACCTTC.

J is TRBJ1-2 and V is TRBV5-5; weak D call: TRBD1 (6 bases). V was shortened by 4 bases and J by 6 bases, with 13 bases between the two germline ends. The germline V gene has CDR1 SGHKS and CDR2 YYEKEE (reference sequence). The CDR3 loop spans 13 amino acids. Here the CDR3 reads CASSQYREHGYTF. CDR3 coding DNA: TGTGCCAGCAGCCAATACAGGGAGCATGGCTACACCTTC.

The chain is built from TRBV2 and TRBJ2-1; no firm D call. Looked up from germline, CDR1 is SNHLY and CDR2 is FYNNEI. The CDR3 runs 15 residues. V lost 7 bases, J lost 0 bases, and 13 bases lay in between. Here the CDR3 DNA reads TGTGCCAGCAATTCTCACCGTAGCTCCTACAATGAGCAGTTCTTC. It specifies CASNSHRSSYNEQFF.

The CDR3 reads CASSPTESGYREKLFF. DNA for the CDR3: TGCGCCAGCAGCCCCACGGAATCGGGATATCGTGAAAAACTGTTTTTT. The V call is TRBV5-1, the J call TRBJ1-4; D is ambiguous. The ends were cut back, 4 bases at V and 7 bases at J, with 20 bases in the middle. CDR3 length equals 16 residues. Looked up from germline, CDR1 is SGHRS and CDR2 is YFSETQ.

The V call is TRBV4-3, the J call TRBJ2-7; 8 nucleotides align to TRBD2. V was pared by 4 bases and J by 4 bases, with 12 bases of the junction left unmatched. This CDR3 spans 16 amino acids. Germline values: CDR1 LGHNA, CDR2 YSLEER. In DNA form, the CDR3 reads TGCGCCAGCAGCCTAGACCTGAGCGGGAGCTTATACGAGCAGTACTTC. This encodes CASSLDLSGSLYEQYF.

Here the CDR3 DNA reads TGTGCCAGCAGTTCCCGACAGTACGGTTACGAGCAGTACTTC. The encoded protein is CASSSRQYGYEQYF. The chain joins TRBV6-1 to TRBJ2-7, with a possible D match to TRBD1 (5 bases). The germline V gene has CDR1 MNHNS and CDR2 SASEGT. This CDR3 spans 14 amino acids. The V and J ends lost 5 bases and 4 bases respectively, with 15 bases between them.

The chain combines TRBV2 with TRBJ1-1; D is unresolved. Trimming took off 10 bases at V and 7 bases at J, with 10 bases between the two ends. This CDR3 contains 10 residues. The V gene's germline CDR1 is SNHLY and CDR2 FYNNEI. The CDR3 is CATNGIEAFF. The CDR3 nucleotides are TGTGCCACCAATGGCATTGAAGCTTTCTTT.

This clone was observed a single time. V gene TRBV5-1 combines with J gene TRBJ2-7; perhaps TRBD2 as D (7 bases). Looked up from germline, CDR1 is SGHRS and CDR2 is YFSETQ. This CDR3 has 13 residues. V was pared by 7 bases and J by 0 bases, with 11 bases between. The CDR3 is CASRGAPSYEQYF. CDR3 nucleotides: TGCGCCAGCCGGGGGGCCCCCTCCTACGAGCAGTACTTC.

This rearrangement joins TRBV15 to TRBJ2-3; 9 bases map to TRBD2. CDR1 and CDR2 from the germline V gene are LNHNV and YYDKDF (reference sequence). The CDR3 totals 16 residues. V dropped 2 bases and J dropped 3; count of bases not matched to a gene: 6. CDR3 loop: CATSRPVAGVTDTQYF. The CDR3 region has the DNA TGTGCCACCAGCAGACCCGTAGCGGGAGTTACAGATACGCAGTATTTT. The full variable domain, rest sourced from reference TRBV15 and TRBJ2-3, is DAMVIQNPRYQVTQFGKPVTLSCSQTLNHNVMYWYQQKSSQAPKLLFHYYDKDFNNEADTPDNFQSRRPNTSFCFLDIRSPGLGDTAMYLCATSRPVAGVTDTQYFGPGTRLTVL.

This clone was found a few times. This chain uses TRBV28 with TRBJ2-7; 8 bases are a match to TRBD1. The germline gives CDR1 MDHEN, CDR2 SYDVKM. The CDR3 contains 17 residues. The trim removed 6 bases at V and 0 bases at J, leaving 13 bases unmatched. The CDR3 nucleotides read TGTGCCAGCAGGCTGGGGTCCGACAGGGGTCACTCCTACGAGCAGTACTTC. Translating it yields CASRLGSDRGHSYEQYF. Together with reference TRBV28 and TRBJ2-7, the CDR3 gives the full variable domain: DVKVTQSSRYLVKRTGEKVFLECVQDMDHENMFWYRQDPGLGLRLIYFSYDVKMKEKGDIPEGYSVSREKKERFSLILESASTNQTSMYLCASRLGSDRGHSYEQYFGPGTRLTVT.

The V and J genes are TRBV19 and TRBJ2-2, with 10 positions matching TRBD2. The CDR3 length is 15 residues. V lost 7 bases to trimming and J lost 6 bases; unmatched junction nucleotides: 8. CDR1 is LNHDA and CDR2 is SQIVND in the germline V gene (reference sequence). DNA of the CDR3: TGTGCCAGTAAATTGAGCGGGAGGGCCCCCGGGGAGCTGTTTTTT. Its translation is CASKLSGRAPGELFF.

The V call is TRBV19, the J call TRBJ2-2, with TRBD2 as a possible D gene (5 bases). V gave up 0 bases and J gave up 7 bases, with 15 bases separating them. CDR3 length equals 16 residues. Germline assignment: CDR1 LNHDA and CDR2 SQIVND (reference sequence). CDR3 bases: TGTGCCAGTAGTATAGATCTCAGGTCGGGGAGCGGGGAGCTGTTTTTT. It translates to CASSIDLRSGSGELFF.

The chain has TRBV5-1 and TRBJ2-7; 11 bases agree with TRBD2. This CDR3 comprises 17 residues. V was pared by 6 bases and J by 2 bases, with 13 bases of the junction left unmatched. CDR1 is SGHRS, CDR2 YFSETQ, per germline. Written as DNA, the CDR3 is TGCGCCAGCACCGATCACCTAGCGGGAGGTCGCCCCTACGAGCAGTACTTC. It encodes CASTDHLAGGRPYEQYF.

The CDR3 loop reads CSARVRAEQFF. CDR3 sequence (DNA): TGCAGTGCTAGAGTGCGGGCTGAGCAGTTCTTC. The genes are TRBV20-1 and TRBJ2-1; tentatively, D is TRBD2 (5 bases). Germline CDR1 reads DFQATT; CDR2 reads SNEGSKA (reference sequence). Trimming left V 1 base short and J 9 bases short, with 7 bases between. The CDR3 has 11 residues.

This clone was counted a few times. The chain combines TRBV5-1 with TRBJ1-1; D is undetermined. V was shortened by 5 bases and J by 1 base, with 9 bases between the two germline ends. CDR1 and CDR2 (germline): SGHRS, YFSETQ. This CDR3 is built from 13 residues. CDR3 DNA: TGCGCCAGCAGGCGTCGGTCGAACACTGAAGCTTTCTTT. Translated: CASRRRSNTEAFF.

Only a few counts were recorded for this clone. The CDR3 reads CASSLGTSGGTGELFF. DNA of the CDR3: TGTGCCAGCAGCTTAGGAACTAGCGGAGGGACCGGGGAGCTGTTTTTT. The chain employs TRBV11-2 and TRBJ2-2, with 8 bases identical to TRBD2. This CDR3 contains 16 residues. Per the germline V gene, CDR1 is SGHAT and CDR2 is FQNNGV. V lost 1 base to trimming and J lost 5 bases; unmatched junction nucleotides: 6.

This sequence joins TRBV16 and TRBJ2-1, with D possibly being TRBD1 (5 bases). This CDR3 has 14 residues. Germline V gene data show CDR1 as KGHSY and CDR2 as FQNENV. V was shortened by 0 bases and J by 9 bases, with 12 bases between the two germline ends. The CDR3 sequence is CASSQSSGATEQFF. The CDR3 DNA reads as TGTGCCAGCAGCCAATCGAGTGGGGCGACTGAGCAGTTCTTC. The entire variable domain, with the rest obtained from reference TRBV16 and TRBJ2-1, is as follows: GEEVAQTPKHLVRGEGQKAKLYCAPIKGHSYVFWYQQVLKNEFKFLISFQNENVFDETGMPKERFSAKCLPNSPCSLEIQATKLEDSAVYFCASSQSSGATEQFFGPGTRLTVL.

The V gene is TRBV5-6, the J gene TRBJ2-3, with 10 positions matching TRBD2. The CDR3 loop spans 16 amino acids. Germline lookup yields CDR1 SGHDT and CDR2 YYEEEE. V lost 0 bases, J lost 5 bases, and 6 bases stayed unmatched. The CDR3 DNA sequence: TGTGCCAGCAGCTTGGGCTCTAGCGGGAGTGGAGATACGCAGTATTTT. Encoded protein: CASSLGSSGSGDTQYF.